Shown below are 21 T cell receptor beta chains from a single sample sequenced in a study of cytomegalovirus exposure and HLA in healthy donors. The PCR had 60 Vbeta and 13 Jbeta primers. Measured with immunoSEQ multiplex PCR; TCRdb has only the in-frame clones, and not every one. Among more than 110,000 clones listed, 77% were seen once. Sequencing was performed on PBMCs. Receptors were obtained from a male donor in good health and CMV-seronegative.

The chain links TRBV14 to TRBJ2-7; possible D gene TRBD1, 6 bases. The CDR3 is 13 residues long. With 4 bases removed from V and 2 bases from J, the gap between germline ends came to 9 bases. Germline-derived CDR1 and CDR2 are SGHDN and FVKESK. CDR3: CASSRTAPYEQYF. As DNA, the CDR3 is TGTGCCAGCAGCCGGACAGCCCCCTACGAGCAGTACTTC.

V and J are TRBV19 and TRBJ2-2, with D perhaps TRBD2 (6 bases). Trimming cost V 4 bases and J 6 bases, with 12 bases left between them. There are 14 residues in the CDR3. CDR1 and CDR2 (germline): LNHDA, SQIVND (reference sequence). In DNA, the CDR3 is TGTGCCAGTAGTAGCGGGGAAAGGTCCGGGGAGCTGTTTTTT. Protein: CASSSGERSGELFF.

V usage is TRBV5-1 and J usage is TRBJ2-1; D is unresolved. Germline V gene lookup returns CDR1 SGHRS and CDR2 YFSETQ. CDR3 length: 14 amino acids. Trimming removed 9 bases from V and 7 bases from J, with 20 bases in between. The CDR3 sequence is CATGNDPSKNEQFF. Here the CDR3 DNA reads TGCGCCACAGGTAATGATCCTTCCAAAAATGAGCAGTTCTTC.

This chain uses TRBV7-2 with TRBJ2-3; unclear D gene. There are 11 residues in the CDR3. The V gene lost 5 bases and the J gene lost 11 bases, with 11 bases spanning the gap. The germline gives CDR1 SGHTA, CDR2 FQGNSA. For the CDR3, the DNA is TGTGCCAGCAGCGACTGGGTAGGGCAGTATTTT. Residues: CASSDWVGQYF.

The chain couples TRBV6-1 to TRBJ2-7, with D possibly TRBD1 on 6 matching bases. There are 14 residues in the CDR3. The germline gives CDR1 MNHNS, CDR2 SASEGT. Trimming removed 6 bases at V and 0 bases at J, with 12 bases between. The CDR3 sequence: CASSPRGTSYEQYF. In DNA form, the CDR3 reads TGTGCCAGCAGCCCCAGGGGAACCTCCTACGAGCAGTACTTC.

The chain is built from TRBV6-4 and TRBJ2-6; maybe TRBD1 (5 bases). Trimming took 5 bases from V and 1 from J, leaving 12 bases between them. This CDR3 region has 16 residues. Germline assignment: CDR1 MRHNA and CDR2 SNTAGT. CDR3 in DNA: TGTGCCAGCAGTCAGCATACAGGATCTGGGGCCAACGTCCTGACTTTC. It codes for CASSQHTGSGANVLTF.

V is TRBV9 and J is TRBJ2-5; 8 bases are a match to TRBD1. The J call is doubtful: the DNA matches TRBJ2-7 better. This CDR3 contains 15 residues. Germline CDR1 and CDR2: SGDLS and YYNGEE. The CDR3 DNA reads TGTGCCAGCAGCGCAGGACAGGGCAGCTCCTACGAGCAGTACTTC. Translation: CASSAGQGSSYEQYF.

The rearrangement uses TRBV6-1 and TRBJ2-3; TRBD2 matches at 8 bases. The germline V gene has CDR1 MNHNS and CDR2 SASEGT. This CDR3 has 15 amino acids. The V gene end was trimmed by 8 bases and the J gene end by 2 bases; junction bases not matched to a gene: 9. CDR3: CASQISGVYTDTQYF. For the CDR3, the DNA is TGTGCCAGCCAAATTAGCGGGGTCTACACAGATACGCAGTATTTT.

The chain links TRBV6-6 to TRBJ2-3; 9 nucleotides line up with TRBD1. CDR1 and CDR2 (germline): MNHNY, SVGAGI (reference sequence). The CDR3 consists of 14 residues. J lost 4 bases, V lost 4 bases, and 3 bases had no gene match. The CDR3 sequence: CASSSTGGSDTQYF. The CDR3 DNA reads TGTGCCAGCAGTTCGACAGGGGGTTCAGATACGCAGTATTTT.

The chain combines TRBV6-6 with TRBJ1-1; 8 nucleotides match TRBD1. V lost 6 bases to trimming and J lost 4 bases; unmatched junction nucleotides: 7. CDR1 is MNHNY, CDR2 SVGAGI, per germline (reference sequence). CDR3 length: 14 amino acids. In DNA form, the CDR3 reads TGTGCCAGCAGCGCAAAAACAGGGGGCACTGAAGCTTTCTTT. This translates into CASSAKTGGTEAFF.

The chain couples TRBV2 to TRBJ1-2; no definite D call. V was cut by 6 bases and J by 4 bases, with 9 bases left in between. This CDR3 is 12 amino acids long. Germline V gene sequence: CDR1 SNHLY, CDR2 FYNNEI. The DNA of the CDR3 is TGTGCCAGCAGCTTCGGGATCTATGGCTACACCTTC. Residues: CASSFGIYGYTF.

The rearrangement links TRBV6-5 to TRBJ1-2, with TRBD1 matching over 9 bases. J gave up 3 bases and V 6 bases, and 8 bases lay outside the gene matches. CDR3 length: 15 amino acids. Germline V lookup: CDR1 MNHEY, CDR2 SVGAGI. DNA of the CDR3: TGTGCCAGCAGCCGGACAGGGGAGGGTGACTATGGCTACACCTTC. It codes for CASSRTGEGDYGYTF.

This clone turned up a few times. The V and J genes are TRBV5-1 and TRBJ1-2; 9 bases fit TRBD1. Germline V lookup: CDR1 SGHRS, CDR2 YFSETQ. The CDR3 loop spans 13 amino acids. With V trimmed by 3 bases and J by 5 bases, 2 bases remained unmatched. CDR3 region: CASSSGQGYGYTF. The DNA of the CDR3 is TGCGCCAGCAGCTCAGGACAGGGGTATGGCTACACCTTC.

This clone was counted once. V usage is TRBV19 and J usage is TRBJ1-4; maybe TRBD1 (5 bases). Germline lookup yields CDR1 LNHDA and CDR2 SQIVND (reference sequence). The CDR3 contains 13 residues. V lost 4 bases and J lost 7, with 10 bases in between. The CDR3 here is CASSTLRGEKLFF. The CDR3, as DNA: TGTGCCAGTAGTACCTTAAGGGGTGAAAAACTGTTTTTT.

This clone has just a few counts. This chain uses TRBV7-9 with TRBJ1-1; no firm D call. V gave up 5 bases and J gave up 2 bases, with 15 bases separating them. This CDR3 has 15 residues. The germline V gene encodes CDR1 SEHNR and CDR2 FQNEAQ (reference sequence). In nucleotides, the CDR3 is TGTGCCAGCAGCCCGCGAGAGGGTTATAACACTGAAGCTTTCTTT. It translates to CASSPREGYNTEAFF.

The rearrangement joins TRBV7-2 to TRBJ2-7, with 11 bases that match TRBD1. The V segment lost 0 bases and the J segment 3 bases; nucleotides outside the gene matches: 1. The CDR3 has 15 amino acids. Germline V gene lookup returns CDR1 SGHTA and CDR2 FQGNSA. The CDR3 is CASSLAGTGGYEQYF. DNA of the CDR3: TGTGCCAGCAGCTTAGCCGGGACAGGGGGCTACGAGCAGTACTTC. Combining the CDR3 with reference TRBV7-2 and TRBJ2-7 gives the whole variable domain GAGVSQSPSNKVTEKGKDVELRCDPISGHTALYWYRQSLGQGLEFLIYFQGNSAPDKSGLPSDRFSAERTGGSVSTLTIQRTQQEDSAVYLCASSLAGTGGYEQYFGPGTRLTVT.

This chain links TRBV10-2 with TRBJ2-3; D gene ambiguous. The V gene lost 6 bases and the J gene lost 0 bases, with 10 bases spanning the gap. CDR1 is WSHSY, CDR2 SAAADI, per germline. The CDR3 covers 14 residues. The CDR3 DNA reads as TGCGCCAGCAGACCACTACTTAGCACAGATACGCAGTATTTT. It is translated as CASRPLLSTDTQYF.

The CDR3 reads CASSKPPGLAGVPYNEQFF. CDR3 sequence (DNA): TGTGCCAGCAGCAAGCCTCCGGGACTAGCGGGAGTACCCTACAATGAGCAGTTCTTC. The chain has TRBV7-9 and TRBJ2-1, with TRBD2 matching over 14 bases. The ends lost 5 bases at V and 2 bases at J; junction bases unmatched: 11. Germline V gives CDR1 SEHNR, CDR2 FQNEAQ (reference sequence). CDR3 length: 19 amino acids.

The chain is built from TRBV5-1 and TRBJ2-5; D might be TRBD2 (6 bases). The germline V gene encodes CDR1 SGHRS and CDR2 YFSETQ. The germline V and J ends were trimmed by 2 bases and 3 bases, with 14 bases remaining between them. The CDR3 totals 15 residues. The CDR3 nucleotides are TGCGCCAGCAGCTTTTCCGGGGGACGAGAAGAGACCCAGTACTTC. This codes for CASSFSGGREETQYF.

The chain uses TRBV14 and TRBJ1-1; D gene ambiguous. From germline, CDR1 is SGHDN and CDR2 FVKESK. The V and J ends lost 2 bases and 5 bases respectively, with 12 bases between them. This CDR3 is built from 14 residues. CDR3: CASSQNGVWTEAFF. The CDR3 DNA sequence: TGTGCCAGCAGCCAAAACGGGGTATGGACTGAAGCTTTCTTT.

CDR3 loop: CASSPWPTTGNEQFF. CDR3 nucleotides: TGTGCCAGCTCACCATGGCCGACAACCGGCAATGAGCAGTTCTTC. The chain combines TRBV18 with TRBJ2-1; unclear D gene. V was cut by 2 bases and J by 6 bases, with 14 bases left in between. Germline values: CDR1 KGHSH, CDR2 LQKENI. The CDR3 has 15 amino acids.